This T cell receptor beta chain was captured in a study of blood T cells in healthy people across ages. Germline CDR1 reads SQVTM; CDR2 reads ANQGSEA. The V segment lost 5 bases and the J segment 2 bases; nucleotides outside the gene matches: 8. The CDR3 contains 14 residues. It was with a sample-barcoded 5' primer and a J-beta primer mix that a second PCR of about 7 to 12 cycles was run. TCRdb independently ran MiXCR on the 5' RACE reads; one entry per CDR3 protein. This table has over a million distinct CDR3 sequences, approximately 43% appearing once. This sequence was found in a woman aged 18-29 years in good health. The rearrangement joins TRBV29-1 to TRBJ2-5; 7 bases map to TRBD1. Source material: blood. CDR3 bases: TGCAGCGTTCACCGGGACAGCGGACAAGAGACCCAGTACTTC. This sequence encodes CSVHRDSGQETQYF. The whole variable domain, filled in from reference TRBV29-1 and TRBJ2-5, reads SAVISQKPSRDICQRGTSLTIQCQVDSQVTMMFWYRQQPGQSLTLIATANQGSEATYESGFVIDKFPISRPNLTFSTLTVSNMSPEDSSIYLCSVHRDSGQETQYFGPGTRLLVL.